A single sample gave rise to the 16 T cell receptor beta chains below, sequenced in a study of PD-L1 blockade in urothelial cancer. Time point defined: peripheral blood 6 weeks after treatment start. The data were produced by immunoSEQ multiplex PCR, yet TCRdb's version contains in-frame clones alone and is incomplete. The table includes 100,000 to 150,000 clones, about 83% detected once. Sequenced material: PBMCs, taken around atezolizumab (anti-PD-L1) treatment. The source of these receptors is a man between 50 and 59 years old with urothelial cancer.

V gene TRBV9 combines with J gene TRBJ2-2; 8 bases map to TRBD2. The CDR3 is 15 amino acids. Germline V lookup: CDR1 SGDLS, CDR2 YYNGEE. Trimming took 0 bases from V and 5 from J; bases not matched to a gene: 3. CDR3 loop: CASSVDGRGTGELFF. CDR3 bases: TGTGCCAGCAGCGTAGACGGGAGGGGGACCGGGGAGCTGTTTTTT. The full variable domain, with the rest looked up from reference TRBV9 and TRBJ2-2, is DSGVTQTPKHLITATGQRVTLRCSPRSGDLSVYWYQQSLDQGLQFLIQYYNGEERAKGNILERFSAQQFPDLHSELNLSSLELGDSALYFCASSVDGRGTGELFFGEGSRLTVL.

This sequence joins TRBV10-3 and TRBJ1-2, with a weak D call TRBD1 (5 bases). CDR3 length: 16 residues. V lost 4 bases and J 7 bases, leaving 22 bases between the germline ends. Germline V gives CDR1 ENHRY, CDR2 SYGVKD. CDR3 DNA: TGTGCCATCAGTGGGGAACAGGTTAAAATCAGAAGTGGCTACACCTTC. The encoded protein is CAISGEQVKIRSGYTF.

This rearrangement joins TRBV7-5 to TRBJ2-1; the D call TRBD2 from the table was never checked on the DNA. TRBV7-5 is classified as a pseudogene. The CDR3 has 22 residues. The CDR3 sequence is CARSLPATSGRVPVTLYNEQFF. The CDR3, as DNA: TGTGCCAGAAGCTTACCGGCGACTAGCGGGAGGGTCCCCGTTACTTTATACAATGAGCAGTTCTTC.

The gene calls are TRBV19 and TRBJ2-1; TRBD2 matches 7 bases. V lost 7 bases and J lost 9; bases outside the gene matches: 15. CDR1 is LNHDA, CDR2 SQIVND, per germline (reference sequence). The CDR3 totals 15 residues. CDR3 sequence (DNA): TGTGCCAGTATCTCGCGGGAGAGGGGAGTTGCTGAGCAGTTCTTC. The encoded protein is CASISRERGVAEQFF.

The rearrangement links TRBV5-1 to TRBJ2-3, with 7 bases aligning to TRBD1. Per the germline V gene, CDR1 is SGHRS and CDR2 is YFSETQ. The CDR3 sequence is 16 residues long. V lost 4 bases to trimming and J lost 0 bases; unmatched junction nucleotides: 8. This chain's CDR3 is CASSRTGAQSTDTQYF. In DNA form, the CDR3 reads TGCGCCAGCAGCCGGACAGGCGCACAGAGCACAGATACGCAGTATTTT.

The V gene is TRBV7-3, the J gene TRBJ1-1; unclear D gene. This CDR3 is built from 14 residues. Per germline, CDR1 SGHTA and CDR2 FQGTGA. Trimming stripped 9 bases from V and 1 base from J, with 15 bases between. Here the CDR3 reads CASAPGSSNTEAFF. CDR3 nucleotides: TGTGCCAGTGCTCCCGGGAGCTCGAACACTGAAGCTTTCTTT.

The rearrangement joins TRBV4-1 to TRBJ2-7; 12 nucleotides agree with TRBD2. Germline V CDR1 and CDR2: MGHRA, YSYEKL. V was pared by 3 bases and J by 4 bases, with 4 bases of the junction left unmatched. The CDR3 is 15 amino acids. The CDR3 region is CASSQTSGSQYEQYF. In DNA, the CDR3 is TGCGCCAGCAGCCAGACTAGCGGGAGCCAGTACGAGCAGTACTTC.

The genes are TRBV6-1 and TRBJ1-5; unclear D gene. V lost 8 bases and J lost 3, with 17 bases in between. Germline loops: CDR1 MNHNS, CDR2 SASEGT. CDR3 length: 15 residues. The CDR3 loop reads CASASSRGNNQPQHF. CDR3 DNA sequence: TGTGCCAGCGCAAGCAGTCGGGGAAACAATCAGCCCCAGCATTTT.

This chain uses TRBV19 with TRBJ2-3; 7 bases are shared with TRBD2. Germline assignment: CDR1 LNHDA and CDR2 SQIVND (reference sequence). CDR3 size: 15 residues. V gave up 10 bases and J gave up 6 bases; unmatched junction bases: 16. The CDR3 reads CATTPSRELGDTQYF. CDR3 bases: TGTGCCACTACCCCCTCGCGGGAGTTGGGCGATACGCAGTATTTT.

The V call is TRBV7-2, the J call TRBJ2-1, with 7 bases that match TRBD1. There are 13 residues in the CDR3. Germline lookup yields CDR1 SGHTA and CDR2 FQGNSA. The V segment lost 5 bases and the J segment 9 bases; nucleotides outside the gene matches: 7. DNA for the CDR3: TGTGCCAGCAGCCGTATTTCAGGGGGTGAGCAGTTCTTC. Translating it yields CASSRISGGEQFF.

This clone occurred once. J is TRBJ1-2 and V is TRBV28; TRBD1 might be the D (5 bases). The CDR3 contains 16 residues. The germline V and J ends were trimmed by 6 bases and 4 bases, with 21 bases remaining between them. CDR1 and CDR2 (germline): MDHEN, SYDVKM. The CDR3 here is CASSPWRGTLSYGYTF. CDR3 coding DNA: TGTGCCAGCAGCCCTTGGAGGGGCACTCTAAGCTATGGCTACACCTTC.

The V and J genes are TRBV19 and TRBJ1-5; TRBD1 might be the D (6 bases). This CDR3 spans 15 amino acids. The germline CDR1 and CDR2 sequences are LNHDA and SQIVND (reference sequence). The V end lost 6 bases, the J end lost 0 bases, and 12 bases lay between the germline ends. The CDR3 reads CASRTQGYSNQPQHF. The CDR3 coding sequence is TGTGCCAGTAGAACACAGGGATATAGCAATCAGCCCCAGCATTTT. Full variable domain (rest looked up from reference TRBV19 and TRBJ1-5): DGGITQSPKYLFRKEGQNVTLSCEQNLNHDAMYWYRQDPGQGLRLIYYSQIVNDFQKGDIAEGYSVSREKKESFPLTVTSAQKNPTAFYLCASRTQGYSNQPQHFGDGTRLSIL.

V gene TRBV19 combines with J gene TRBJ2-7; possibly TRBD2 for D (6 bases). Per germline, CDR1 LNHDA and CDR2 SQIVND (reference sequence). The CDR3 extends over 14 amino acids. The V end lost 4 bases, the J end lost 6 bases, and 16 bases lay between the germline ends. Written as DNA, the CDR3 is TGTGCCAGTAGTACGTTGGACGCCGGGGGCGAGCAGTACTTC. Encoded protein: CASSTLDAGGEQYF.

V and J are TRBV28 and TRBJ2-1; TRBD2 matches at 8 bases. CDR1 and CDR2 (germline): MDHEN, SYDVKM. This CDR3 comprises 15 residues. V trimming: 2 bases; J trimming: 5 bases; junction bases outside the gene matches: 5. CDR3 loop: CASSLPSGRDNEQFF. The DNA of the CDR3 is TGTGCCAGCAGTTTACCTAGCGGGCGAGACAATGAGCAGTTCTTC. Based on the CDR3 plus reference TRBV28 and TRBJ2-1, the full variable domain is DVKVTQSSRYLVKRTGEKVFLECVQDMDHENMFWYRQDPGLGLRLIYFSYDVKMKEKGDIPEGYSVSREKKERFSLILESASTNQTSMYLCASSLPSGRDNEQFFGPGTRLTVL.

The chain combines TRBV6-6 with TRBJ1-5; D is possibly TRBD1 (5 bases). This CDR3 has 14 residues. V dropped 6 bases and J dropped 3 bases, with 12 bases sitting between them. CDR1 and CDR2 (germline): MNHNY, SVGAGI (reference sequence). The CDR3 coding sequence is TGTGCCAGCAGCCCCGGGGGGGACAATCAGCCCCAGCATTTT. This codes for CASSPGGDNQPQHF.

J is TRBJ2-6 and V is TRBV11-2, with D perhaps matching TRBD1 (7 bases). Germline V gives CDR1 SGHAT, CDR2 FQNNGV. V lost 6 bases to trimming and J lost 0 bases, with 15 bases between them. The CDR3 spans 17 residues. CDR3: CASSPQGGGSGANVLTF. The CDR3 DNA sequence: TGTGCCAGCAGTCCCCAGGGGGGTGGCTCTGGGGCCAACGTCCTGACTTTC.